This paragraph reports one TCR beta chain. Its antigen is still unknown. The data derive from a study of cytomegalovirus exposure and HLA in healthy donors. Per germline, CDR1 MNHNS and CDR2 SASEGT. This CDR3 spans 12 amino acids. Between the trimmed V and J ends, which lost 4 bases and 5 bases, there was a span of 8 bases. Study-wide findings and caveats: Common viral pathogens seemed to be connected with several of the most significant clusters, according to a later analysis.

60 Vbeta and 13 Jbeta primers were used in PCR. Libraries were prepared by immunoSEQ multiplex PCR; TCRdb keeps only in-frame clonotypes and omits some of them. The repertoire includes approximately 170,000 clones, approximately 88% of them detected once, and about 1.2% sits in the top ten. The TCR comes from a boy aged 2 to 10 in good health and CMV-seronegative. The specimen sequenced was PBMCs. The gene calls are TRBV6-1 and TRBJ2-5, with D possibly matching TRBD2 (5 bases). CDR3 DNA: TGTGCCAGCAGTGGGAGGCACGAGACCCAGTACTTC. Translated, it gives CASSGRHETQYF.